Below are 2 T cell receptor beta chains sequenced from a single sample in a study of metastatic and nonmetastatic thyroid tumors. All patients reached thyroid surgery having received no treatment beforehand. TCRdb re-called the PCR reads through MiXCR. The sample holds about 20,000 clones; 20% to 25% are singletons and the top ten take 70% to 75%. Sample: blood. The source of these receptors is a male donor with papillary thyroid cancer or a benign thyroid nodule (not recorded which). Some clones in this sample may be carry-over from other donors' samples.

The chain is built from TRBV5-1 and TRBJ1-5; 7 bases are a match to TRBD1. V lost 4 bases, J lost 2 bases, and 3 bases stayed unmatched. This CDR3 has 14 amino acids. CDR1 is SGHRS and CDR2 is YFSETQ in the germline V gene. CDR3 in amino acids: CASSEGGGNQPQHF. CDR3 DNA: TGCGCCAGCAGCGAAGGGGGCGGCAATCAGCCCCAGCATTTT.

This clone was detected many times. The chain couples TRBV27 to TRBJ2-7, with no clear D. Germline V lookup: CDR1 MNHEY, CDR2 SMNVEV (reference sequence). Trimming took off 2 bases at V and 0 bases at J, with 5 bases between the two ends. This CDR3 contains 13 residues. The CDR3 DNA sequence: TGTGCCAGCAGTTTAAAAAACTCCTACGAGCAGTACTTC. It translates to CASSLKNSYEQYF.